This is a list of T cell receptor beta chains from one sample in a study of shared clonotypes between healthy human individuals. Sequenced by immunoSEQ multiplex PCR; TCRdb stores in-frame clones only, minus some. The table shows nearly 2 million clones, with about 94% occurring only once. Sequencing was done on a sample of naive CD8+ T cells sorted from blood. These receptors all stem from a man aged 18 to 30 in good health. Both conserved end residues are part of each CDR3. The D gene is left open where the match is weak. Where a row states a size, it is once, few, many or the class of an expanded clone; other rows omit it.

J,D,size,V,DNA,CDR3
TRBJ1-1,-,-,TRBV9,TGTGCCAGCAGGACAGGTTTAGGGAGGCCTTTCTTT,CASRTGLGRPFF
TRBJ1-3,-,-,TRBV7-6,TGTGCCAGCAGCTTAGAACCCGGGGCCGGTACCTCTGGAAACACCATATATTTT,CASSLEPGAGTSGNTIYF
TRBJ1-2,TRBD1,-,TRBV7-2,TGTGCCAGCAGCTTCGGGACAGGGTATGGCTACACCTTC,CASSFGTGYGYTF
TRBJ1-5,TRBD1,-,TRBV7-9,TGTGCCAGCAGCGGCGGGACAGGGGGCCCGCCCCAGCATTTT,CASSGGTGGPPQHF
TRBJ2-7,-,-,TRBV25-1,TGTGCCAGCAGTGGGAGTTACGAGCAGTACTTC,CASSGSYEQYF
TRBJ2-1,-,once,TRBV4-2,TGTGCCAGCAGCCAAGAGTCCCGAGACTCTGCTAGTGAGCAGTTCTTC,CASSQESRDSASEQFF
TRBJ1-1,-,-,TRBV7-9,TGTGCCAGCAGCTTTAGTGTCGCTGAAGCTTTCTTT,CASSFSVAEAFF
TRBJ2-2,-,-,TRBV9,TGTGCCAGCAGCGCCCGACTGGAGAACACCGGGGAGCTGTTTTTT,CASSARLENTGELFF
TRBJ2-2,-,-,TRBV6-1,TGTGCCAGCAGTGAATTGAACACCAACACCGGGGAGCTGTTTTTT,CASSELNTNTGELFF
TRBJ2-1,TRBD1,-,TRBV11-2,TGTGCCAGCACCTTGGGGACAGGGCCCTACAATGAGCAGTTCTTC,CASTLGTGPYNEQFF
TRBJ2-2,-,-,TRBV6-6,TGTGCCAGCAGTTACTCCTCGGGCAGCGGGGAGCTGTTTTTT,CASSYSSGSGELFF
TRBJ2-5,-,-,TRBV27,TGTGCCAGCAGTTCATCGACAGGGAGGGAGACCCAGTACTTC,CASSSSTGRETQYF
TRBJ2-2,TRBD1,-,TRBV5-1,TGCGCCAGCAGCTTCGGACAGGGGGGCACCGGGGAGCTGTTTTTT,CASSFGQGGTGELFF
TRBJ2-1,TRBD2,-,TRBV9,TGTGCCAGCAGCGGGTCGCGGGGACTAGCGGAGTACAATGAGCAGTTCTTC,CASSGSRGLAEYNEQFF
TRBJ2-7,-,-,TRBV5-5,TGTGCCAGCAGCCCCCTGGCGCAGGCATTTTCCTACGAGCAGTACTTC,CASSPLAQAFSYEQYF
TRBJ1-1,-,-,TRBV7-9,TGTGCCAGCAGCCCAGGCTGGGCAGCGAACACTGAAGCTTTCTTT,CASSPGWAANTEAFF
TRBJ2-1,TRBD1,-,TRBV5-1,TGCGCCAGCAGCTTGGGGGGACAGGGGTTCTACAATGAGCAGTTCTTC,CASSLGGQGFYNEQFF
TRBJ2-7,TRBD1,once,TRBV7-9,TGTGCCAGCAGCTTAGACTCGGTAACAGGGGGGACCTACGAGCAGTACTTC,CASSLDSVTGGTYEQYF
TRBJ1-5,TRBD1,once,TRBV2,TGTGCCAGCAGTGGACCGGGACAGCTCAATCAGCCCCAGCATTTT,CASSGPGQLNQPQHF
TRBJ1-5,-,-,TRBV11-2,TGTGCCAGCAGCTCCACCGGGGGAGGGCCCCAGCATTTT,CASSSTGGGPQHF
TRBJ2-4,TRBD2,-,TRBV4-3,TGCGCCAGCAGCCAAGATTCCCTAGCGGGTGGTGACATTCAGTACTTC,CASSQDSLAGGDIQYF
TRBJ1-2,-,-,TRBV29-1,TGCAGCGTTGAACACCCGGCCACTAACAGCTACACCTTC,CSVEHPATNSYTF
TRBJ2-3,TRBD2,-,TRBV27,TGTGCCAGCAGTTTAGCAACGGGAGGATCAGATACGCAGTATTTT,CASSLATGGSDTQYF
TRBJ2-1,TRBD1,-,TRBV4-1,TGCGCCAGCAGATTCCAGGGGGCCGATGAGCAGTTCTTC,CASRFQGADEQFF
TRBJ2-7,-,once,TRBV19,TGTGCCAGTAGTATTTACAGGGACTACGAGCAGTACTTC,CASSIYRDYEQYF
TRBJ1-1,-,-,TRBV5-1,TGCGCCAGCAGCCTGGACAGGAACACTGAAGCTTTCTTT,CASSLDRNTEAFF
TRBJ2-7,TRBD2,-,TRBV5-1,TGCGCCAGCAGCGCCGAACTAGCGGGGACCTACGAGCAGTACTTC,CASSAELAGTYEQYF
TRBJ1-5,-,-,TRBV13,TGTGCCAGCAGCTTAGGCCACGGGGGACAGCCCCAGCATTTT,CASSLGHGGQPQHF
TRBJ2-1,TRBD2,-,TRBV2,TGTGCCAGTTTAGCGGGAGAACTTGAGCAGTTCTTC,CASLAGELEQFF
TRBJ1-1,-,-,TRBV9,TGTGCCAGCAGCGACCAACAGTCCCCAACTGAAGCTTTCTTT,CASSDQQSPTEAFF
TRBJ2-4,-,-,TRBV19,TGTGCCACCACGGGGGACGCGGACATTCAGTACTTC,CATTGDADIQYF
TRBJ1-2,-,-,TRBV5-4,TGTGCCAGCAGCTTGTCTGGGTTTAACTATGGCTACACCTTC,CASSLSGFNYGYTF
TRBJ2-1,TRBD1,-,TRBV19,TGTGCCAGTAGTACGGGACAGGGGGCACCCTACAATGAGCAGTTCTTC,CASSTGQGAPYNEQFF
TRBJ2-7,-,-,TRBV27,TGTGCCAGCAGTTATGGACCGGCGTACGAGCAGTACTTC,CASSYGPAYEQYF
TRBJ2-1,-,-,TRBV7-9,TGTGCCAGCAGCTTAGGGGGGGTCAGTGAGCAGTTCTTC,CASSLGGVSEQFF
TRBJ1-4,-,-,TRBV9,TGTGCCAGCAGCCTTAGGGGGGGAGCAACTAATGAAAAACTGTTTTTT,CASSLRGGATNEKLFF
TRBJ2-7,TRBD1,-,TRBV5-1,TGCGCCAGCAGCTTGGGACAGGGGGCAGACGAGCAGTACTTC,CASSLGQGADEQYF
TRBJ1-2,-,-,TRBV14,TGTGCCAGCAGCCAAGAATTGGGCAGCTACTATGGCTACACCTTC,CASSQELGSYYGYTF
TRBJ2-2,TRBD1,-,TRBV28,TGTGCCAGCAGCCCTCTCACAGGGGGCTCCGGGGAGCTGTTTTTT,CASSPLTGGSGELFF
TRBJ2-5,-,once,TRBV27,TGTGCCAGCAGTTGGGCTAGCGAGGGAGAGACCCAGTACTTC,CASSWASEGETQYF
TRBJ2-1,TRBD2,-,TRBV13,TGTGCCAGCAGACTACTAGCGGGCGCCAACAATGAGCAGTTCTTC,CASRLLAGANNEQFF
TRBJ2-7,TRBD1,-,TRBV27,TGTGCCAGCAGTTTAAAACCGGGACAGGGGTCCTACGAGCAGTACTTC,CASSLKPGQGSYEQYF
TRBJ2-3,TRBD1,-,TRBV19,TGTGCCAGTAGTATGGACAGGGATACAGATACGCAGTATTTT,CASSMDRDTDTQYF
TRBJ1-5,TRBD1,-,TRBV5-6,TGTGCCAGCAGCTCCACAGGGGAAGGGCAGCCCCAGCATTTT,CASSSTGEGQPQHF
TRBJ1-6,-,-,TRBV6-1,TGTGCCAGCAGCTTTAGGCTTCGGTCACCCCTCCACTTT,CASSFRLRSPLHF
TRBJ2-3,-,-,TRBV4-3,TGCGCCAGCAGCGTCACTAGGCTTGTTGGAGATACGCAGTATTTT,CASSVTRLVGDTQYF
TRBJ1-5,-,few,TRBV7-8,TGTGCCAGCAGCTTATGGTACAGGGAAAATCAGCCCCAGCATTTT,CASSLWYRENQPQHF
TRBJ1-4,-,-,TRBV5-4,TGTGCCATTTCGACAGGAGAAGGCGAAAAACTGTTTTTT,CAISTGEGEKLFF
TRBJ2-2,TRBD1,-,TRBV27,TGTGCCAGCAGTTTTTCGACAGGGGGCGCGAACACCGGGGAGCTGTTTTTT,CASSFSTGGANTGELFF
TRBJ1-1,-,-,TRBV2,TGTGCCAGCAGCGAAGAGACGAGCACTGAAGCTTTCTTT,CASSEETSTEAFF
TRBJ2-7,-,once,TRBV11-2,TGTGCCAGCAGCTTAGGAGCGAAGGGCTCCTACGAGCAGTACTTC,CASSLGAKGSYEQYF
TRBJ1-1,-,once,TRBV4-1,TGCGCCAGCAGCCAAGGCCAGGGTGGGAACACTGAAGCTTTCTTT,CASSQGQGGNTEAFF
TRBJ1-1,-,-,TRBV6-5,TGTGCCAGCAGTTACTCGATAACGACGGAAGCTTTCTTT,CASSYSITTEAFF
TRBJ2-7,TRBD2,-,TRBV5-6,TGTGCCAGCAGCTTGCCCGCGGGAGGATCCTACGAGCAGTACTTC,CASSLPAGGSYEQYF